Listed below are T cell receptor beta chains from one sample, sequenced in a study of beta chain features in type 1 diabetes. Clones were read by immunoSEQ multiplex PCR, and TCRdb kept only the in-frame ones, dropping some. The table shows approximately 100,000 clones, with under 40% occurring only once. The sequencing input was stem cell memory CD4+ T cells from blood. The origin of the receptors is a woman aged 18-29 years in good health. Each CDR3 is given with its conserved first and last residue. D genes are given only for firm matches. Clone size is given for some rows only: seen once, a few or many times, or a class if the clone is expanded.

abundance	d_gene	j_gene	v_gene	CDR3nt	CDR3aa
.	TRBD1	TRBJ2-1	TRBV5-4	TGTGCCAGCAGCTGGGACAGGGTACGCAATGAGCAGTTCTTC	CASSWDRVRNEQFF
.	.	TRBJ2-1	TRBV11-1	TGTGCCAGCAGCTTAAAAGAGGAAGGGGATGAGCAGTTCTTC	CASSLKEEGDEQFF
.	.	TRBJ2-5	TRBV5-4	TGTGCCAGCAGTTGGGACTCTCAAGAGACCCAGTACTTC	CASSWDSQETQYF
.	TRBD1	TRBJ2-7	TRBV27	TGTGCCAGCAGGGCTGACAGGGGACTTACCTACGAGCAGTACTTC	CASRADRGLTYEQYF
once	TRBD1	TRBJ2-2	TRBV6-5	TGTGCCAGCAGACGTCGGACAGGGGTTACCGGGGAGCTGTTTTTT	CASRRRTGVTGELFF
few	TRBD2	TRBJ2-3	TRBV7-9	TGTGCCAGCAGCTTAGTATTGACTAGCGGGATACCAGATACGCAGTATTTT	CASSLVLTSGIPDTQYF
few	TRBD1	TRBJ2-7	TRBV28	TGTGCCAGCAGTTTACCGGGGACAGGGGAGGGCGAGCAGTACTTC	CASSLPGTGEGEQYF
once	TRBD1	TRBJ1-1	TRBV6-1	TGTGCCGGGGGACAGTATCACCCTGAAGCTTTCTTT	CAGGQYHPEAFF
.	.	TRBJ1-2	TRBV30	TGTGCCTGGAGTATGGTCGTCGCGGGGGGAAGCTATGGCTACACCTTC	CAWSMVVAGGSYGYTF
.	.	TRBJ1-2	TRBV18	TGTGCCAGCTCAGCCTACAGGGAGAGAGTTGACGGCTACACCTTC	CASSAYRERVDGYTF
.	TRBD1	TRBJ1-5	TRBV18	TGTGCCAGCTCGCACGCGACAGGGGAGAACCAGCCCCAGCATTTT	CASSHATGENQPQHF
.	.	TRBJ2-3	TRBV6-5	TGTGCCAGCAGGCCGGGACACTCTTCGGATACGCAGTATTTT	CASRPGHSSDTQYF
.	TRBD1	TRBJ1-5	TRBV5-1	TGCGCCAGCTCACAGGGGTTCAATCAGCCCCAGCATTTT	CASSQGFNQPQHF
.	TRBD2	TRBJ2-1	TRBV28	TGTGCCAGCAGTTGGGGACTAGCGGGACAGAATGAGCAGTTCTTC	CASSWGLAGQNEQFF
few	TRBD1	TRBJ2-5	TRBV5-1	TGCGCCAGCAGCGGACAGACAGGGGCAGAGACCCAGTACTTC	CASSGQTGAETQYF
.	.	TRBJ2-5	TRBV30	TGTGCCTGGTCCCGAGGGGGAGGGTACGAGACCCAGTACTTC	CAWSRGGGYETQYF
.	TRBD1	TRBJ2-7	TRBV29-1	TGCAGCGTTGGGACAGGGATTTTCGAGCAGTACTTC	CSVGTGIFEQYF
.	.	TRBJ2-2	TRBV4-3	TGCGCCAGCAGTCCTACTTCCACCGGGGAGCTGTTTTTT	CASSPTSTGELFF
.	TRBD1	TRBJ1-5	TRBV6-5	TGTGCCAGCAGGGAGACAGGGTTCAATCAGCCCCAGCATTTT	CASRETGFNQPQHF
.	TRBD2	TRBJ2-2	TRBV30	TGTGCCTGGAGTCCCAGCGGGAGAGGAGTGGGGGAGCTGTTTTTT	CAWSPSGRGVGELFF
.	TRBD2	TRBJ2-1	TRBV7-3	TGTGCCAGCAGCTGGGGTAGCGGGAGTTCTGATGAGCAGTTCTTC	CASSWGSGSSDEQFF
few	TRBD2	TRBJ2-7	TRBV7-2	TGTGCCAGCAGCTTAAAGGCTACTAGCGGGAGTACCTACGAGCAGTACTTC	CASSLKATSGSTYEQYF
few	.	TRBJ2-1	TRBV19	TGTGCCAGTAGGCCGACAGGCGGACGGACCTACAATGAGCAGTTCTTC	CASRPTGGRTYNEQFF
few	TRBD2	TRBJ2-7	TRBV4-1	TGCGCCAGCAGCCAAGCCGGGACTAGAAACGAGCAGTACTTC	CASSQAGTRNEQYF
.	TRBD2	TRBJ2-1	TRBV27	TGTGCCAGCAGTTTACTAGCGGGAGAAAGGCAGTTCTTC	CASSLLAGERQFF
.	TRBD1	TRBJ1-5	TRBV5-6	TGTGCCAGCAGCTTGGAGGCAGGGGGCCATCGTCAGCCCCAGCATTTT	CASSLEAGGHRQPQHF
.	TRBD1	TRBJ1-5	TRBV5-1	TGCGCCAGCAGCTTGGTGCAGGGGGACTGGCCCCAGCATTTT	CASSLVQGDWPQHF
.	.	TRBJ2-5	TRBV5-1	TGCGCCAGCAGCTTCGACTCAGAAGAGACCCAGTACTTC	CASSFDSEETQYF
few	TRBD1	TRBJ2-7	TRBV6-6	TGTGCCAGCAGTTCCCGGACAGGGCGCGAGCAGTACTTC	CASSSRTGREQYF
few	TRBD1	TRBJ1-2	TRBV9	TGTGCCAGCAGCGTCGACAGGGCCGGTGGCTACACCTTC	CASSVDRAGGYTF
few	.	TRBJ2-2	TRBV7-8	TGTGCCAGCAGCCCCCGAGTTGCGCGGCTGAACACCGGGGAGCTGTTTTTT	CASSPRVARLNTGELFF
few	.	TRBJ1-1	TRBV30	TGTGCCTGGACCCCGGGACATGCTGAAGCTTTCTTT	CAWTPGHAEAFF
.	TRBD1	TRBJ2-1	TRBV6-5	TGTGCCAGCAGGGACAGGGGAACCTACAATGAGCAGTTCTTC	CASRDRGTYNEQFF
few	.	TRBJ2-1	TRBV11-2	TGTGCCAGCAGCTTAGGCGGGGTCTCCTACAATGAGCAGTTCTTC	CASSLGGVSYNEQFF
once	TRBD1	TRBJ2-2	TRBV5-1	TGCGCCAGCAGCCTGGACAGGGTGAACACCGGGGAGCTGTTTTTT	CASSLDRVNTGELFF
.	TRBD1	TRBJ2-7	TRBV5-1	TGCGCCAGCAGCTTCGGACAGGGCTCCTACGAGCAGTACTTC	CASSFGQGSYEQYF